This passage covers 4 T cell receptor beta chains from one sample sequenced in a study of shared clonotypes between healthy human individuals (TCRdb year 2020). The library was obtained by the immunoSEQ multiplex PCR assay. TCRdb provides this immuneACCESS table in a form limited to in-frame rearrangements. Some clones are lacking; in checked studies, under half of them reflect an unresolved V gene, and why the rest are absent is not known. The sample records fewer than 650,000 clones, roughly 72% of which are singletons. The top ten clonotypes cover around 13% of the sample. The sample consisted of PBMCs. The receptors were gathered from a woman in her forties in good health. Some clones in this sample may be carry-over from other donors' samples.

This chain uses TRBV19 with TRBJ2-3, with 11 bases matching TRBD1. The CDR3 consists of 16 residues. The germline CDR1 and CDR2 sequences are LNHDA and SQIVND (reference sequence). Trimming took 0 bases from V and 4 from J; bases not matched to a gene: 3. The CDR3 nucleotides read TGTGCCAGTAGTATAGAGGGACAGGGGGTAGCAGATACGCAGTATTTT. Protein sequence: CASSIEGQGVADTQYF.

The J gene is TRBJ1-1, the V gene TRBV7-9; D ambiguous. From germline, CDR1 is SEHNR and CDR2 FQNEAQ (reference sequence). V dropped 4 bases and J dropped 3 bases, with 9 bases sitting between them. The CDR3 runs 13 residues. CDR3 DNA: TGTGCCAGCAGCTGGGCCACAGACACTGAAGCTTTCTTT. Translated: CASSWATDTEAFF.

The sample holds one count of this clone. Different DNA sequences within this sample yield the same CDR3. The V call is TRBV5-1, the J call TRBJ2-2; no clear D. V lost 0 bases, J lost 2 bases, and 2 bases lay in between. The CDR3 runs to 13 residues. Germline values: CDR1 SGHRS, CDR2 YFSETQ. The CDR3 here is CASSLDNTGELFF. The DNA of the CDR3 is TGCGCCAGCAGCTTGGACAACACCGGGGAGCTGTTTTTT.

This clone is a singleton in its sample. The chain is built from TRBV15 and TRBJ1-2; D is unclear. The CDR3 spans 16 residues. The V end was cut by 0 bases, the J end by 2 bases, with 13 bases between. CDR1 is LNHNV and CDR2 is YYDKDF in the germline V gene (reference sequence). CDR3 sequence (DNA): TGTGCCACCAGCAGAGATCGGGTGGTAGGCAACTATGGCTACACCTTC. This gives the protein CATSRDRVVGNYGYTF.